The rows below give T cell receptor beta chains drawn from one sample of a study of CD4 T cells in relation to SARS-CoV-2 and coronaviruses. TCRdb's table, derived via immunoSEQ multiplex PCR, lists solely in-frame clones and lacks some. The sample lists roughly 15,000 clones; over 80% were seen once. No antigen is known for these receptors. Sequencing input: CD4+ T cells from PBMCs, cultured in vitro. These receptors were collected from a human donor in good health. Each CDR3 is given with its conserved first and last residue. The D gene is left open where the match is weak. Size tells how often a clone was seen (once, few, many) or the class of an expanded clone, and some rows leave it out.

CASSFSSGSADTQYF	TGTGCCAGCAGCTTCAGTAGCGGGAGTGCAGATACGCAGTATTTT	-	TRBV7-3	TRBJ2-3	TRBD2
CSVGEVWGTPGAFF	TGCAGCGTTGGGGAGGTCTGGGGGACACCTGGAGCTTTCTTT	-	TRBV29-1	TRBJ1-1	-
CASSEGGTGFDEQYF	TGTGCCAGCAGTGAAGGTGGGACAGGGTTCGACGAGCAGTACTTC	-	TRBV6-1	TRBJ2-7	TRBD1
CASSSGGLMQFF	TGCGCCAGCAGCTCCGGGGGACTCATGCAGTTCTTC	-	TRBV10-1	TRBJ2-1	-
CASSLRDYGYTF	TGTGCCAGCAGTTTAAGGGACTATGGCTACACCTTC	-	TRBV12-3/TRBV12-4	TRBJ1-2	-
CASSPPSGGNEQYF	TGTGCCAGTAGTCCCCCCTCGGGGGGCAACGAGCAGTACTTC	-	TRBV19	TRBJ2-7	-
CSVGEYGYTF	TGCAGCGTTGGGGAATATGGCTACACCTTC	-	TRBV29-1	TRBJ1-2	-
CASSPGRVNNEQFF	TGTGCCAGCAGCCCAGGGAGGGTCAACAATGAGCAGTTCTTC	-	TRBV7-2	TRBJ2-1	TRBD2
CASSPGGLVTDTQYF	TGTGCCAGCAGTCCCGGGGGACTAGTGACAGATACGCAGTATTTT	-	TRBV6-4	TRBJ2-3	TRBD2
CASSIRVGGGQPQHF	TGTGCCAGTAGTATTAGGGTGGGGGGAGGTCAGCCCCAGCATTTT	-	TRBV19	TRBJ1-5	-
CASSGLAGGSHEQFF	TGTGCCAGCAGCGGCCTAGCGGGAGGGAGCCATGAGCAGTTCTTC	-	TRBV7-8	TRBJ2-1	TRBD2
CASSQAYRGRTEAFF	TGCGCCAGCAGCCAAGCGTACAGGGGGCGGACTGAAGCTTTCTTT	-	TRBV4-1	TRBJ1-1	TRBD1
CASSSSSGGYNEQFF	TGCGCCAGCAGCTCGTCTAGCGGGGGCTACAATGAGCAGTTCTTC	-	TRBV5-1	TRBJ2-1	TRBD2
CASSFLETQYF	-	-	TRBV12-3/TRBV12-4	TRBJ2-5	-
CASSATSGEYNEQFF	TGTGCCAGCAGCGCGACTAGCGGGGAATACAATGAGCAGTTCTTC	-	TRBV7-2	TRBJ2-1	TRBD2
CAWSIHPDTAGNTIYF	TGTGCCTGGAGTATTCATCCGGACACAGCCGGAAACACCATATATTTT	few	TRBV30	TRBJ1-3	-
CASSQEIGVEAFF	TGCGCCAGCAGCCAAGAGATCGGGGTTGAAGCTTTCTTT	once	TRBV4-3	TRBJ1-1	-
CASSTGAPPVTEAFF	TGTGCCAGTAGTACAGGGGCCCCTCCGGTGACTGAAGCTTTCTTT	-	TRBV19	TRBJ1-1	-
CASSLVTGGEAFF	TGCGCCAGCAGCTTGGTAACGGGAGGTGAAGCTTTCTTT	-	TRBV5-1	TRBJ1-1	-
CAISVGGRATKTQYF	TGTGCCATCAGTGTCGGCGGGAGGGCTACGAAGACCCAGTACTTC	-	TRBV10-3	TRBJ2-5	TRBD2
CASSRGQGARAFF	TGTGCCAGCAGTAGAGGACAGGGGGCACGAGCTTTCTTT	-	TRBV6-6	TRBJ1-1	TRBD1
CASSSQGGDTEAFF	TGTGCCAGCAGTTCACAGGGAGGAGACACTGAAGCTTTCTTT	-	TRBV6-5	TRBJ1-1	-
CASSTQTGGGDEKLFF	TGCGCCAGCAGCACTCAAACAGGGGGTGGCGATGAAAAACTGTTTTTT	-	TRBV4-3	TRBJ1-4	TRBD1
CASSLPWGDGANVLTF	TGTGCCAGCAGCTTGCCCTGGGGGGATGGGGCCAACGTCCTGACTTTC	-	TRBV5-4	TRBJ2-6	-
CASSISVGGTGELFF	TGTGCCAGTAGTATATCGGTAGGCGGAACCGGGGAGCTGTTTTTT	-	TRBV19	TRBJ2-2	-
CSASWGKVYEQYF	TGCAGTGCTAGTTGGGGGAAGGTCTACGAGCAGTACTTC	-	TRBV20-1	TRBJ2-7	-
CAISESIARGADTQYF	TGTGCCATCAGTGAGTCGATAGCCAGGGGGGCGGATACGCAGTATTTT	-	TRBV10-3	TRBJ2-3	-
CASTFGPPRLKNSPLHF	TGCGCCAGCACCTTCGGCCCCCCCCGCCTGAAAAATTCACCCCTCCACTTT	-	TRBV4-1	TRBJ1-6	-
CASRGEKLFF	TGTGCCAGCCGTGGAGAAAAACTGTTTTTT	-	TRBV28	TRBJ1-4	-
CASSLLLAGGYEQYF	TGTGCCAGCTCACTGTTGCTAGCGGGGGGGTACGAGCAGTACTTC	-	TRBV18	TRBJ2-7	TRBD2
CASSSQGGANTGELFF	TGTGCCAGCAGTTCCCAGGGGGGCGCGAACACCGGGGAGCTGTTTTTT	-	TRBV6-2/TRBV6-3	TRBJ2-2	-
CASSPPVGGYYEQYF	TGTGCCAGCTCACCACCGGTTGGAGGGTACTACGAGCAGTACTTC	-	TRBV18	TRBJ2-7	-
CASSQDRRVTDTQYF	TGTGCCAGCAGCCAAGATCGGCGGGTCACAGATACGCAGTATTTT	-	TRBV4-2	TRBJ2-3	-
CAWTTRLAGDNEQFF	TGTGCCTGGACAACGAGACTAGCGGGAGACAATGAGCAGTTCTTC	-	TRBV30	TRBJ2-1	TRBD2
CASSALVSKQFF	TGTGCCAGCAGCGCCCTGGTGTCCAAGCAGTTCTTC	-	TRBV9	TRBJ2-1	-
CASSLQGVGANVLTF	TGCGCCAGCAGCCTCCAGGGGGTTGGGGCCAACGTCCTGACTTTC	-	TRBV4-3	TRBJ2-6	TRBD1
CATSEAGTSGGSYNEQFF	TGTGCCACCAGTGAGGCCGGGACTAGCGGGGGCTCCTACAATGAGCAGTTCTTC	-	TRBV24-1	TRBJ2-1	TRBD2
CASSQDDHRARRFSPLHF	TGCGCCAGCAGCCAAGATGACCACCGCGCCAGGAGATTTTCACCCCTCCACTTT	-	TRBV4-3	TRBJ1-6	-
CASSLTNEKLFF	TGTGCCAGCAGCTTAACCAATGAAAAACTGTTTTTT	few	TRBV7-9	TRBJ1-4	-
CASSVGQANNEQFF	TGTGCCAGCAGCGTGGGACAGGCCAATAATGAGCAGTTCTTC	-	TRBV7-2	TRBJ2-1	TRBD1
CASSPSNTEAFF	TGTGCCAGCTCACCTTCGAACACTGAAGCTTTCTTT	-	TRBV18	TRBJ1-1	-
CASSLGANVLTF	TGCGCCAGCAGCCTCGGGGCCAACGTCCTGACTTTC	-	TRBV5-1	TRBJ2-6	-
CASSRTGKNIQYF	TGTGCCAGCAGCCGGACAGGGAAAAACATTCAGTACTTC	-	TRBV6-2/TRBV6-3	TRBJ2-4	TRBD1
CASSYRDSFGAYGYTF	TGTGCCAGCAGTTACCGGGACAGCTTCGGAGCCTATGGCTACACCTTC	few	TRBV6-5	TRBJ1-2	TRBD1